The next 7 T cell receptor beta chains were all read from a single sample in a study of T-cell memory formation after mild COVID-19. Each CDR3 protein gets one entry after TCRdb re-called the 5' RACE reads with MiXCR. The table shows about 340,000 distinct CDR3 sequences, with about 21% occurring only once. Input material: PBMCs or a T cell subset sorted from them (not recorded which). Receptors were obtained from an adult woman who had mild COVID-19 (a few samples of this study predate the infection). Cell type and time point are not known.

The J gene is TRBJ2-7, the V gene TRBV4-1, with 7 positions matching TRBD1. Germline V gives CDR1 MGHRA, CDR2 YSYEKL. The CDR3 contains 15 residues. The J segment lost 3 bases and the V segment lost 4 bases, leaving 9 bases of the junction unmatched. Here the CDR3 reads CASSPRDSTYYEQYF. The CDR3 DNA sequence: TGCGCCAGCAGCCCCAGGGACAGCACTTACTACGAGCAGTACTTC.

V gene TRBV18 combines with J gene TRBJ2-7, with 8 nucleotides matching TRBD1. Germline-derived CDR1 and CDR2 are KGHSH and LQKENI. V was clipped by 5 bases and J by 4 bases; unmatched bases: 13. The CDR3 contains 16 residues. CDR3: CASSTLGSGGTYEQYF. DNA for the CDR3: TGTGCCAGCTCAACTCTTGGGTCAGGGGGCACTTACGAGCAGTACTTC. Looking up the rest from reference TRBV18 and TRBJ2-7 gives the full variable domain: NAGVMQNPRHLVRRRGQEARLRCSPMKGHSHVYWYRQLPEEGLKFMVYLQKENIIDESGMPKERFSAEFPKEGPSILRIQQVVRGDSAAYFCASSTLGSGGTYEQYFGPGTRLTVT.

V and J are TRBV28 and TRBJ1-2; 8 nucleotides match TRBD1. Germline trimming cut 2 bases from V and 8 bases from J; bases unmatched to any gene: 16. The CDR3 has 17 amino acids. Germline V gene lookup returns CDR1 MDHEN and CDR2 SYDVKM. Written as DNA, the CDR3 is TGTGCCAGCAGTTTAGTCCAGGGGGCTTGGACGTTCCTGGGCTACACCTTC. This encodes CASSLVQGAWTFLGYTF.

The table lists this clonotype with a few counts. This rearrangement joins TRBV24-1 to TRBJ2-1; D not certain. Germline V CDR1 and CDR2: KGHDR, SFDVKD. V lost 2 bases to trimming and J lost 1 base, with 11 bases between them. The CDR3 covers 16 residues. The chain's CDR3 is CATSDSRMRSYNEQFF. The CDR3 DNA reads TGTGCCACCAGTGATTCCCGTATGAGGTCCTACAATGAGCAGTTCTTC.

The chain combines TRBV5-1 with TRBJ2-7; 11 bases match TRBD1. The CDR3 is 16 residues long. The V and J ends lost 2 bases and 4 bases, in that order; junction bases with no gene match: 8. Per the germline V gene, CDR1 is SGHRS and CDR2 is YFSETQ. The CDR3 nucleotides are TGCGCCAGCAGCTTAAACCCCGGGACAGGGGGTTACGAGCAGTACTTC. It codes for CASSLNPGTGGYEQYF.

This clonotype was seen only a few times. This chain connects TRBV6-1 to TRBJ1-1, with no clear D. CDR3 length equals 14 residues. Germline V gene lookup returns CDR1 MNHNS and CDR2 SASEGT. Trimming took 2 bases from V and 0 from J, leaving 7 bases between them. This chain's CDR3 is CASSEHHMNTEAFF. In DNA form, the CDR3 reads TGTGCCAGCAGTGAACATCACATGAACACTGAAGCTTTCTTT.

This clonotype was observed a handful of times. V and J are TRBV20-1 and TRBJ2-4, with D possibly TRBD2 on 6 matching bases. Germline V gene lookup returns CDR1 DFQATT and CDR2 SNEGSKA (reference sequence). The CDR3 runs 14 residues. CDR3 loop: CTASISGVKNIQYF. The CDR3 DNA is TGCACCGCTAGTATTAGCGGAGTCAAAAACATTCAGTACTTC.